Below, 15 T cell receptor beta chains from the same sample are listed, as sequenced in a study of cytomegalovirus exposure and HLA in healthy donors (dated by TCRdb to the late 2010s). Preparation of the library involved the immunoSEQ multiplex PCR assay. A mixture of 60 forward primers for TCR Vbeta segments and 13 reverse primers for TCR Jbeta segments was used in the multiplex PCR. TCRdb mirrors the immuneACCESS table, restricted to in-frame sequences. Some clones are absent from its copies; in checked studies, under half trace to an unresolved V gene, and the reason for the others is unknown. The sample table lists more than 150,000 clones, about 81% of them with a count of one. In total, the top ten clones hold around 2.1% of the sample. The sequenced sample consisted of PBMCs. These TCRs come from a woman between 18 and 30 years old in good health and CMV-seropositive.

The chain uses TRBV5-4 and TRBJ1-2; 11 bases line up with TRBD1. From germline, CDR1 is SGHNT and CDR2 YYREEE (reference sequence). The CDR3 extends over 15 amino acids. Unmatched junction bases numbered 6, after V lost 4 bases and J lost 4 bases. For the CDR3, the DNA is TGTGCCAGCAGCCCTGGGACAGGGGGGGGCTATGGCTACACCTTC. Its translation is CASSPGTGGGYGYTF.

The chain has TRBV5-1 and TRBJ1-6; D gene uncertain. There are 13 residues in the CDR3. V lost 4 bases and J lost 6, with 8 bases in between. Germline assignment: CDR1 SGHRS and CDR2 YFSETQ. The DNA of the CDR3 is TGCGCCAGCAGCCCCCTACCTAATTCACCCCTCCACTTT. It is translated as CASSPLPNSPLHF.

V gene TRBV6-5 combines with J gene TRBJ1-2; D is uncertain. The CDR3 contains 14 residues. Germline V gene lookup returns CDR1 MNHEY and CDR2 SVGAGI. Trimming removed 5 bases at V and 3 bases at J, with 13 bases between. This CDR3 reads CASSEYPEHYGYTF. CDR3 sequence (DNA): TGTGCCAGCAGTGAATATCCAGAACACTATGGCTACACCTTC.

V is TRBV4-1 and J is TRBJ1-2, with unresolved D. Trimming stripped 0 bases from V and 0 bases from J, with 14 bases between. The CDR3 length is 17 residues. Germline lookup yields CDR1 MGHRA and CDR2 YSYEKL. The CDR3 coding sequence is TGCGCCAGCAGCCAAGAAGGCGCAGGTCTTTCTAACTATGGCTACACCTTC. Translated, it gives CASSQEGAGLSNYGYTF.

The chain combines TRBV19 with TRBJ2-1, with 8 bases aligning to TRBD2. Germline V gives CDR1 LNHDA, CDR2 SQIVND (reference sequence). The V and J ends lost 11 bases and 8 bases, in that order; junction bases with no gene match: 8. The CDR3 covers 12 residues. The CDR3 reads CASSPRGDEQFF. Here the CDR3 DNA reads TGTGCCTCTAGCCCGCGGGGGGATGAGCAGTTCTTC. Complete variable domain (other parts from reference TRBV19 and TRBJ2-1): DGGITQSPKYLFRKEGQNVTLSCEQNLNHDAMYWYRQDPGQGLRLIYYSQIVNDFQKGDIAEGYSVSREKKESFPLTVTSAQKNPTAFYLCASSPRGDEQFFGPGTRLTVL.

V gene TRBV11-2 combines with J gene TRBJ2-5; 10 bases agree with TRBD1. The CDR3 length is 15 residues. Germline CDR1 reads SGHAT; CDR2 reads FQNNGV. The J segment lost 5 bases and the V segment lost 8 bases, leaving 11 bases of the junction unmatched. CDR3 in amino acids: CASSPGTGDTETQYF. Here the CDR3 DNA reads TGTGCCAGCTCTCCGGGGACAGGGGATACGGAGACCCAGTACTTC.

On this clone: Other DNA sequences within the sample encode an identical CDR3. The CDR3 sequence is CASSAQGAYEQYF. CDR3 sequence (DNA): TGTGCCAGCAGCGCCCAGGGTGCCTACGAGCAGTACTTC. The chain carries TRBV9 and TRBJ2-7; the D gene is possibly TRBD1 (5 bases). The CDR3 totals 13 residues. CDR1 and CDR2 from the germline V gene are SGDLS and YYNGEE. V lost 3 bases to trimming and J lost 2 bases, with 9 bases between them.

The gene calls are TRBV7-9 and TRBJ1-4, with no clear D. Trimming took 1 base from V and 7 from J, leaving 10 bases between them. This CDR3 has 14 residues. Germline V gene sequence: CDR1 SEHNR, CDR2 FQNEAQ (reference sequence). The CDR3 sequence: CASSLDGESEKLFF. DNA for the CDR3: TGTGCCAGCAGCTTAGACGGGGAAAGTGAAAAACTGTTTTTT.

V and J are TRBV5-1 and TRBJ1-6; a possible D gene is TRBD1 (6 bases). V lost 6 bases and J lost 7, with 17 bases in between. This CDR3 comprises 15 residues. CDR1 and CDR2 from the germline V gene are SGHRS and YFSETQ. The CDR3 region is CASTLYYRENSPLHF. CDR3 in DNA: TGCGCCAGCACCCTTTATTACAGGGAGAATTCACCCCTCCACTTT.

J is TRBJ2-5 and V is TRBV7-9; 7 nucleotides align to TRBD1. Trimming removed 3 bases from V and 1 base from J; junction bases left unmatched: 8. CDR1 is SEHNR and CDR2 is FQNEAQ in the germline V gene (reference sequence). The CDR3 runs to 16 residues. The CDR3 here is CASSFGTAGFQETQYF. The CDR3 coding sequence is TGTGCCAGCAGCTTCGGGACAGCTGGGTTCCAAGAGACCCAGTACTTC.

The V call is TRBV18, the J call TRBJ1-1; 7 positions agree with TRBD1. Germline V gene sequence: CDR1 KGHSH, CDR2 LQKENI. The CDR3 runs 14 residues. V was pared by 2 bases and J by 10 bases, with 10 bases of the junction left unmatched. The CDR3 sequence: CASSPSTGWWGAFF. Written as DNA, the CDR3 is TGTGCCAGCTCACCATCGACAGGGTGGTGGGGAGCTTTCTTT.

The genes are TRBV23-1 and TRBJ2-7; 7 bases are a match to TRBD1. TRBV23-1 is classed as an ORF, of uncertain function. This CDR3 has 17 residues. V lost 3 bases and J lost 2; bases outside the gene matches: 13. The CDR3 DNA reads TGCGCCAGCAGTCAGTCGCGACACCGGGACAGAACCTACGAGCAGTACGTC. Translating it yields CASSQSRHRDRTYEQYV.

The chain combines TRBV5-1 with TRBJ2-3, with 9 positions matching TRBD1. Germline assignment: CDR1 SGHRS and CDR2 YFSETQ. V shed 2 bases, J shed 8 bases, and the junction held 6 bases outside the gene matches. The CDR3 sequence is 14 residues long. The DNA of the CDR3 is TGCGCCAGCAGCTTAAGGGACAGGGAGGCTACGCAGTATTTT. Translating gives CASSLRDREATQYF.

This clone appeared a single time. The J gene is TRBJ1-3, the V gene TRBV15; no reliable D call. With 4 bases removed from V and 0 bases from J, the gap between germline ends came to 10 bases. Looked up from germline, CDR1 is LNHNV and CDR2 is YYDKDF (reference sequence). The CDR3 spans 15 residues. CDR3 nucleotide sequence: TGTGCCACCAGCACCCGGGGTCTCTCTGGAAACACCATATATTTT. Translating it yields CATSTRGLSGNTIYF.

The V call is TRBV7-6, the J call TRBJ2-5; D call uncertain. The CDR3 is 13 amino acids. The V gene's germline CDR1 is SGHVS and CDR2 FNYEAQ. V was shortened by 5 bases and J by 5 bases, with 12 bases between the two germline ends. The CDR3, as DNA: TGTGCCAGCAGCCCTCTAAACCTGGAGACCCAGTACTTC. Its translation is CASSPLNLETQYF. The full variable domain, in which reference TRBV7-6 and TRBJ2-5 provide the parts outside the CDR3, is GAGVSQSPRYKVTKRGQDVALRCDPISGHVSLYWYRQALGQGPEFLTYFNYEAQQDKSGLPNDRFSAERPEGSISTLTIQRTEQRDSAMYRCASSPLNLETQYFGPGTRLLVL.